This entry describes one TCR beta chain. The sample comes from a study of blood T cell repertoires in COVID-19. Study context: Samples representing acute and convalescent COVID-19 were sourced from the United States, Italy and Spain.

CDR3 length: 16 residues. Per germline, CDR1 LNHNV and CDR2 YYDKDF (reference sequence). V was pared by 1 base and J by 0 bases, with 11 bases between. TCRdb keeps only in-frame clones here, not all; method: immunoSEQ multiplex PCR. Seen here are fewer than 70,000 clones, approximately 88% observed once, and the top ten hold 3.5% to 4%. The sequencing input was peripheral blood. The sequence was collected from a human donor in a cohort sampled during active COVID-19. The chain recombines TRBV15 with TRBJ2-3, with D uncertain. This CDR3 is CATSRGSRSSTDTQYF. The CDR3 DNA sequence: TGTGCCACCAGCAGAGGGTCCAGAAGTAGCACAGATACGCAGTATTTT.